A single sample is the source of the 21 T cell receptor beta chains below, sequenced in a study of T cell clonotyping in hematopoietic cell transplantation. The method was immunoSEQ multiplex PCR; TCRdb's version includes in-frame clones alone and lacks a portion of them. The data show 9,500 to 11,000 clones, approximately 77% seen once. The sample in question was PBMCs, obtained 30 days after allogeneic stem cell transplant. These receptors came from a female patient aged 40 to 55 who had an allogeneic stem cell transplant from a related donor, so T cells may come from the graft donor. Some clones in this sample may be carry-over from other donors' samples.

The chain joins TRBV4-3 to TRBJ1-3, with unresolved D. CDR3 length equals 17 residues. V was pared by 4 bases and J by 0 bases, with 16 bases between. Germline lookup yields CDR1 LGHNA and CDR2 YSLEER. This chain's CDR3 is CASSREITTHSGNTIYF. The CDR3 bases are TGCGCCAGCAGCCGGGAAATTACAACTCACTCTGGAAACACCATATATTTT.

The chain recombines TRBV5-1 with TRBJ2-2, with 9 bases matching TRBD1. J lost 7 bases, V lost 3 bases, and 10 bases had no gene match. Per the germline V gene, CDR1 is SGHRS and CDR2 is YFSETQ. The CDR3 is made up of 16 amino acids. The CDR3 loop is CASSSAPGQGNGELFF. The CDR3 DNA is TGCGCCAGCAGCTCCGCCCCGGGACAGGGTAACGGGGAGCTGTTTTTT. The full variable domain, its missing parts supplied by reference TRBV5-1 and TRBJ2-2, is KAGVTQTPRYLIKTRGQQVTLSCSPISGHRSVSWYQQTPGQGLQFLFEYFSETQRNKGNFPGRFSGRQFSNSRSEMNVSTLELGDSALYLCASSSAPGQGNGELFFGEGSRLTVL.

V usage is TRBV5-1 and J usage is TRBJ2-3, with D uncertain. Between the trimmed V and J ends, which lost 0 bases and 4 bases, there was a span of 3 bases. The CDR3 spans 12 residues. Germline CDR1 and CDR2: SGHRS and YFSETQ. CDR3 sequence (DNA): TGCGCCAGCAGCTTGGGGGCAGATACGCAGTATTTT. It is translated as CASSLGADTQYF.

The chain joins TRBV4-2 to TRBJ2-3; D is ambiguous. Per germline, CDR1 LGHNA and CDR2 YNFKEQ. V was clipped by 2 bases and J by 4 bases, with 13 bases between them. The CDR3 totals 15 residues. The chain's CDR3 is CASSQRLGDADTQYF. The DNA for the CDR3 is TGTGCCAGCAGCCAACGGTTAGGAGATGCAGATACGCAGTATTTT.

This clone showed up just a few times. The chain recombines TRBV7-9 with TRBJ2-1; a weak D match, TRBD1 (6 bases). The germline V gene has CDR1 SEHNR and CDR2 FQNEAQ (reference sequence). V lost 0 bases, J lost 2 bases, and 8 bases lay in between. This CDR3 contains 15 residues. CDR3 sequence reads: CASSLAGQTYNEQFF. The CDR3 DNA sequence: TGTGCCAGCAGCTTAGCCGGACAGACCTACAATGAGCAGTTCTTC.

The CDR3 region has the DNA TGTGCCAGCAGCAAGGGGACAGGGATCTATGGCTACACCTTC. Amino acid sequence: CASSKGTGIYGYTF. J is TRBJ1-2 and V is TRBV21-1; TRBD1 reflects the table's D call only, with no check against the DNA. TRBV21-1 is an annotated pseudogene. The CDR3 extends over 14 amino acids.

The CDR3 here is CASSLLTIQTGANVLTF. The CDR3 DNA reads TGTGCCAGCAGCTTATTAACCATCCAGACTGGGGCCAACGTCCTGACTTTC. The V call is TRBV7-8, the J call TRBJ2-6; D gene ambiguous. V lost 2 bases and J 2 bases, leaving 13 bases between the germline ends. The CDR3 is 17 residues long. Per the germline V gene, CDR1 is SGHVS and CDR2 is FQNEAQ.

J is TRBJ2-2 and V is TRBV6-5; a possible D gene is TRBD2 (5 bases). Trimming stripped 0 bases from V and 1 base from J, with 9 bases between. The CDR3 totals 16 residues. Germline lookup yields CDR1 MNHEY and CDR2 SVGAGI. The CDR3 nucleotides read TGTGCCAGCAGTTACTCACGGGGTCGGAACACCGGGGAGCTGTTTTTT. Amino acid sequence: CASSYSRGRNTGELFF.

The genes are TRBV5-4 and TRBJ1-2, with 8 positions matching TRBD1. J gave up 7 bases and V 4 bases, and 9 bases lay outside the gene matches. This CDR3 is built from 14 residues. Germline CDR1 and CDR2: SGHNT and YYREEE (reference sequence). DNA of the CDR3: TGTGCCAGCAGCCCATACTCGACAGGGGCTGGCTACACCTTC. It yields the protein CASSPYSTGAGYTF.

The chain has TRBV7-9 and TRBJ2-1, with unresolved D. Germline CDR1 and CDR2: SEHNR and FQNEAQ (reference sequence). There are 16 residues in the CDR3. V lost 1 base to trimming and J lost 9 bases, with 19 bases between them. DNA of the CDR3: TGTGCCAGCAGCTTAGTGACGATTGGGTGGGCTGGTGAGCAGTTCTTC. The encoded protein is CASSLVTIGWAGEQFF. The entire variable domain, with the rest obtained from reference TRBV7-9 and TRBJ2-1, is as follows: DTGVSQNPRHKITKRGQNVTFRCDPISEHNRLYWYRQTLGQGPEFLTYFQNEAQLEKSRLLSDRFSAERPKGSFSTLEIQRTEQGDSAMYLCASSLVTIGWAGEQFFGPGTRLTVL.

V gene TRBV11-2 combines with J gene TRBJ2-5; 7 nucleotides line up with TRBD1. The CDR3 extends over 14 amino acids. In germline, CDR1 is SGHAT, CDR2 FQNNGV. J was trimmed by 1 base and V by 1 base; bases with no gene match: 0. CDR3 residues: CASSLGTGQETQYF. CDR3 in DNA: TGTGCCAGCAGCTTAGGGACAGGCCAAGAGACCCAGTACTTC.

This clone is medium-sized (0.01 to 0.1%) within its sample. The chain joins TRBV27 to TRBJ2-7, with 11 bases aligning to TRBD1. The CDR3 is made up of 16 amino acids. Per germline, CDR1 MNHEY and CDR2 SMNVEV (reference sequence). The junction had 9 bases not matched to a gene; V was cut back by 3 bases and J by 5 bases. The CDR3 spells CASSFSRGQGANEQYF. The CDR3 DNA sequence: TGTGCCAGCAGTTTTTCAAGAGGACAGGGGGCCAACGAGCAGTACTTC.

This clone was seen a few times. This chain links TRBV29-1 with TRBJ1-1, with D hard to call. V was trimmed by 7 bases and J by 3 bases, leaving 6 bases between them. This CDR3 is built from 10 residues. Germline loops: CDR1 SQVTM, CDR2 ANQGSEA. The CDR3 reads CSAIHTEAFF. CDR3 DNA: TGCAGCGCAATTCACACTGAAGCTTTCTTT.

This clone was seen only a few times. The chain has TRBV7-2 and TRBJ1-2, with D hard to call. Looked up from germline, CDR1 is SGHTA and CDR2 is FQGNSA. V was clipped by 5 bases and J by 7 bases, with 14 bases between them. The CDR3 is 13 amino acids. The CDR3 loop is CASSPLSGSGYTF. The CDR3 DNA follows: TGTGCCAGCAGCCCCCTCTCGGGCAGTGGCTACACCTTC. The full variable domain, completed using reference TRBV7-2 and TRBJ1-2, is GAGVSQSPSNKVTEKGKDVELRCDPISGHTALYWYRQSLGQGLEFLIYFQGNSAPDKSGLPSDRFSAERTGGSVSTLTIQRTQQEDSAVYLCASSPLSGSGYTFGSGTRLTVV.

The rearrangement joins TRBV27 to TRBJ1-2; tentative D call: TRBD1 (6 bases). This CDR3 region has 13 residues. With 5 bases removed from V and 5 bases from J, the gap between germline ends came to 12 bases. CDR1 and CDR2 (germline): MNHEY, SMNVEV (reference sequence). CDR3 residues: CASSPGTIYGYTF. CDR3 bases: TGTGCCAGCAGTCCCGGGACAATATATGGCTACACCTTC.

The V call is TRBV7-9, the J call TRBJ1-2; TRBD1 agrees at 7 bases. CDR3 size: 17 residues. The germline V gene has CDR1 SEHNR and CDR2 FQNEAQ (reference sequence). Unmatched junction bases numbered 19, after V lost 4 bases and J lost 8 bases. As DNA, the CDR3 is TGTGCCAGCAGCTCTGGAGACAGGGTCTCTAATATCGTGGGCTACACCTTC. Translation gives CASSSGDRVSNIVGYTF.

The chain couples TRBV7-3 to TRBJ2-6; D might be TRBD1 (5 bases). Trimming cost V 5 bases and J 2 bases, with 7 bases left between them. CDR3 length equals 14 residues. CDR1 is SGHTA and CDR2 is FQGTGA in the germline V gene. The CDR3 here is CASSPRAGANVLTF. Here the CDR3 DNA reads TGTGCCAGCAGCCCCAGGGCTGGGGCCAACGTCCTGACTTTC.

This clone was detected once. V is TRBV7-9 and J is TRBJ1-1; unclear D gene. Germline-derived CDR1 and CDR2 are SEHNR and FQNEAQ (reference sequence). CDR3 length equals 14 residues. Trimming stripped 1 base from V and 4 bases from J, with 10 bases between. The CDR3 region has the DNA TGTGCCAGCAGCTTAGTAGGTGGGTCCACTGAAGCTTTCTTT. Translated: CASSLVGGSTEAFF.

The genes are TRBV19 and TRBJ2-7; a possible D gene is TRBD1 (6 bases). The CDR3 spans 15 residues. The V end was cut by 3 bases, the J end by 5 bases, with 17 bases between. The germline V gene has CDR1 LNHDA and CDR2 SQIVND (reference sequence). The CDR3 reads CASSINRARGNEQYF. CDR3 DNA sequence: TGTGCCAGTAGTATTAATAGGGCCAGGGGTAACGAGCAGTACTTC.

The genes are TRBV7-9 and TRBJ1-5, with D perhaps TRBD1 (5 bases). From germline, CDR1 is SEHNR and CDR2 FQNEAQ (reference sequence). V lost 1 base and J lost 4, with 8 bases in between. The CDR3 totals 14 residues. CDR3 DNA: TGTGCCAGCAGCTTAGGTCAGGGAAATCAGCCCCAGCATTTT. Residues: CASSLGQGNQPQHF.

Here the CDR3 DNA reads TGTGCCAGCAGCCATGCTGGGTGGTGGGATGGCTACACCTTC. Translation: CASSHAGWWDGYTF. The gene calls are TRBV5-6 and TRBJ1-2; no clear D. Trimming shortened V by 4 bases and J by 6 bases, and 16 bases separated the two germline ends. This CDR3 region has 14 residues. Germline V gene sequence: CDR1 SGHDT, CDR2 YYEEEE.